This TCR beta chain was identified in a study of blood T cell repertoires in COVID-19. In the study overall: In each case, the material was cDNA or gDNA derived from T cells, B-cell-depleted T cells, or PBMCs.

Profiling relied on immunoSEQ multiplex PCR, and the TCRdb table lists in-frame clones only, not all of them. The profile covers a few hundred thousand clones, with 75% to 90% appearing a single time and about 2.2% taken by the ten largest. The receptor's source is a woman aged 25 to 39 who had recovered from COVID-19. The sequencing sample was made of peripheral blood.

In DNA, the CDR3 is TGTGCCAGCAGTTTAACAGGGCAGGGGCTGGAGACCCAGTACTTC. Translation: CASSLTGQGLETQYF. This rearrangement joins TRBV27 to TRBJ2-5; maybe TRBD1 (6 bases). Germline loops: CDR1 MNHEY, CDR2 SMNVEV (reference sequence). V was cut by 2 bases and J by 5 bases, with 15 bases left in between. This CDR3 has 15 residues.